This TCR beta chain was obtained from a study of response to subunit inactivated influenza vaccine. Study findings and constraints: Seasonal influenza vaccination, on each occasion, was suggested by the authors to recruit few new T cells.

A single record per CDR3 protein comes from TCRdb applying MiXCR to the RT-PCR reads. The sample lists about half a million distinct CDR3 sequences, 25% seen once, with around 1.8% in the top ten. This clonotype has just a few counts. Its antigen remains unknown. V shed 5 bases and J 2 bases; nucleotides not matched to a gene: 5. The CDR3 is 16 amino acids. Germline CDR1 SGHRS, CDR2 YFSETQ. The V call is TRBV5-1, the J call TRBJ2-3; 13 bases match TRBD2. The TCR sequence derives from a man aged 50 to 60 who received an inactivated influenza vaccine. The source material was CD4+ T cells sorted from PBMCs, sampled 5 days after vaccination. CDR3 loop: CASRDGTSGVTDTQYF. The CDR3 DNA follows: TGCGCCAGCAGGGACGGGACTAGCGGGGTCACAGATACGCAGTATTTT.